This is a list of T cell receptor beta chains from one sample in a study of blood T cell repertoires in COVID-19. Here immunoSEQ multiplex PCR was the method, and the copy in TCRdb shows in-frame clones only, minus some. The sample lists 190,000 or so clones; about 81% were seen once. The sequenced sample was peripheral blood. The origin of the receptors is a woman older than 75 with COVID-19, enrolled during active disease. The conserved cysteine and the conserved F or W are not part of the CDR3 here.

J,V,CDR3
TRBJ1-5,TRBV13,ASSSSFQGGQPQH
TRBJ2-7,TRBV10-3,AISAPGQASTLTSYEQY
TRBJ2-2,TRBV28,ASLSGGNTGELF
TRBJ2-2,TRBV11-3,ASSLGLAGGDGELF
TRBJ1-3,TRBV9,ASSVAPWGLGGNTIY
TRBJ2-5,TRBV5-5,ASSRGLARETQY
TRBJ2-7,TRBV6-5,ASRYGGAREQY
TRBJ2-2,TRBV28,ASSSSGSYTGELF
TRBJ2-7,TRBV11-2,ASSLDWQTYEQY
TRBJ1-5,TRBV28,ASSLQGGSGNQPQH
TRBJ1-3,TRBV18,ASSPPGTGRNTIY
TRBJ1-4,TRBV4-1,ASSLSRGEEKLF
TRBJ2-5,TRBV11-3,ASSLGGSGGSLETQY
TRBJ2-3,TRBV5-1,ASSGSGSTDTQY
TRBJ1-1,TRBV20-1,SALGQAEAF
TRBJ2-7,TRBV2,ASSGTEEDYEQY
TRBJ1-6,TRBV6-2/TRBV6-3,ASSREVSPLH
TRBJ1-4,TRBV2,ASSEDRVYEKLF
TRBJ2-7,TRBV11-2,ASSLGDRAYEQY
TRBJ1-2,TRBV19,ASSGATGNRANYGYT
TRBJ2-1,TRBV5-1,ASSLDPSGSNEQF
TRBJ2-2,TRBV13,ASSPTDRELRELF
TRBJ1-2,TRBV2,ASSPGGGYGYT
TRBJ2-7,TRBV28,ASSFSLQGISYEQY
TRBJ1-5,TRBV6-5,AGGKDRGFYQPQH
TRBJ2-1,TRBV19,ASSIGPSSYNEQF
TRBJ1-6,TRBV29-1,SVRRDGNSPLH
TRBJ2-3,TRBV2,ASSEVAGGSTDTQY
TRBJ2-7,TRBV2,ASTGLTYEQY
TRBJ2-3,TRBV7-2,ASSLQRGGSDTQY
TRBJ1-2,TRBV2,ARGRTNPTGANYGYT
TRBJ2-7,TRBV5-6,ASSLAPGVLYEQY
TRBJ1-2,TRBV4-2,ASSQDLGGNYGYT
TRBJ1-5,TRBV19,ASSIRRGGNQPQH
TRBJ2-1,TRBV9,ASSSGQGGSRGTYEQF
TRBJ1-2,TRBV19,ASSLRQGANGYT
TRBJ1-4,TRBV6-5,ASRLTGTGYEKLF
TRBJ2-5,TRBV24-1,ATSDLRKGGETQY
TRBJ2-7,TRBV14,ASSPAGTGYDYEQY
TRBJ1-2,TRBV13,ASRSYGTGGARYGYT
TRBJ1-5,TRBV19,ASSQTAGLYSNQPQH